The 10 T cell receptor beta chains given below trace back to one sample, sequenced in a study of beta chain features in type 1 diabetes (dated by TCRdb to the late 2010s). The library was obtained by the immunoSEQ multiplex PCR assay. The High Capacity cDNA Reverse Transcription Kit was used to reverse transcribe all of the isolated RNA, meaning that expressed TCRB transcripts were what got sequenced. TCRdb obtained this table from immuneACCESS and retained in-frame rearrangements with V and J assigned. These tables miss some clones; where compared with another copy, unresolved V genes account for less than half of the shortfall, and the remainder is unexplained. This sample comprises around 170,000 clones, just over 9% of them detected only once. The top ten constitute 2% to 3% of the sample. Source material: central memory CD4+ T cells from blood. These receptors all come from a woman aged 18-30 years in good health.

The rearrangement uses TRBV18 and TRBJ2-7, with 7 nucleotides matching TRBD2. J lost 6 bases, V lost 0 bases, and 8 bases had no gene match. Germline loops: CDR1 KGHSH, CDR2 LQKENI. The CDR3 covers 15 residues. CDR3 region: CASSPPTRENLEQYF. The CDR3 DNA is TGTGCCAGCTCACCACCGACGCGGGAGAATCTCGAGCAGTACTTC.

The gene calls are TRBV5-4 and TRBJ1-1, with a weak D call TRBD1 (5 bases). CDR1 is SGHNT and CDR2 is YYREEE in the germline V gene (reference sequence). The CDR3 covers 15 residues. V lost 0 bases, J lost 4 bases, and 13 bases lay in between. The chain's CDR3 is CASSLGGRATTEAFF. In DNA, the CDR3 is TGTGCCAGCAGCTTGGGAGGCAGGGCGACCACTGAAGCTTTCTTT.

This clone was found many times. J is TRBJ2-3 and V is TRBV9; 9 nucleotides align to TRBD2. CDR1 and CDR2 (germline): SGDLS, YYNGEE. Germline trimming cut 3 bases from V and 0 bases from J; bases unmatched to any gene: 11. The CDR3 is 18 residues long. Here the CDR3 reads CASSDYSGGITSTDTQYF. DNA of the CDR3: TGTGCCAGCAGCGATTATAGCGGGGGAATTACTAGCACAGATACGCAGTATTTT.

This clone was detected a few times. The same CDR3 arises from other DNA sequences in this sample as well. The chain joins TRBV7-2 to TRBJ1-2, with D possibly matching TRBD1 (5 bases). The germline V and J ends were trimmed by 2 bases and 2 bases, with 9 bases remaining between them. The CDR3 length is 14 residues. Per germline, CDR1 SGHTA and CDR2 FQGNSA. DNA for the CDR3: TGTGCCAGCAGCTTAACCCAGGGAAACTATGGCTACACCTTC. Protein sequence: CASSLTQGNYGYTF.

The table lists this clone with a few counts. The V gene is TRBV14, the J gene TRBJ2-7; D is ambiguous. The V and J ends lost 3 bases and 3 bases respectively, with 9 bases between them. The CDR3 has 13 residues. Germline V gene lookup returns CDR1 SGHDN and CDR2 FVKESK. The CDR3 loop is CASSQQLHYEQYF. For the CDR3, the DNA is TGTGCCAGCAGCCAGCAATTACACTACGAGCAGTACTTC. Variable domain in full (rest from reference TRBV14 and TRBJ2-7): EAGVTQFPSHSVIEKGQTVTLRCDPISGHDNLYWYRRVMGKEIKFLLHFVKESKQDESGMPNNRFLAERTGGTYSTLKVQPAELEDSGVYFCASSQQLHYEQYFGPGTRLTVT.

This clone was picked up a small number of times. The chain employs TRBV7-2 and TRBJ2-5, with 14 bases aligning to TRBD2. CDR3 length: 17 residues. Germline assignment: CDR1 SGHTA and CDR2 FQGNSA. J was trimmed by 2 bases and V by 0 bases; bases with no gene match: 2. Here the CDR3 DNA reads TGTGCCAGCAGCTTAGCCGGGACTAGCGGGGGTCAAGAGACCCAGTACTTC. Amino acid sequence: CASSLAGTSGGQETQYF.

This clone was detected only a few times. The chain joins TRBV5-1 to TRBJ2-2; possibly TRBD1 for D (5 bases). The CDR3 is made up of 15 amino acids. The V and J ends lost 2 bases and 0 bases respectively, with 8 bases between them. The V gene's germline CDR1 is SGHRS and CDR2 YFSETQ. The CDR3 DNA is TGCGCCAGCAGCTTACGGACACCGAACACCGGGGAGCTGTTTTTT. Protein: CASSLRTPNTGELFF. The full variable domain, rest sourced from reference TRBV5-1 and TRBJ2-2, is KAGVTQTPRYLIKTRGQQVTLSCSPISGHRSVSWYQQTPGQGLQFLFEYFSETQRNKGNFPGRFSGRQFSNSRSEMNVSTLELGDSALYLCASSLRTPNTGELFFGEGSRLTVL.

This clone was counted a few times. The chain has TRBV7-2 and TRBJ2-3, with D possibly being TRBD2 (6 bases). Per the germline V gene, CDR1 is SGHTA and CDR2 is FQGNSA. CDR3 size: 15 residues. Trimming took off 1 base at V and 1 base at J, with 9 bases between the two ends. CDR3 loop: CASSLGVAGTDTQYF. The CDR3 coding sequence is TGTGCCAGCAGCTTAGGGGTAGCGGGCACAGATACGCAGTATTTT.

This clone has more than one count but fewer than ten. The rearrangement uses TRBV6-5 and TRBJ1-2; unclear D gene. The CDR3 spans 14 residues. Germline values: CDR1 MNHEY, CDR2 SVGAGI. Trimming stripped 0 bases from V and 8 bases from J, with 13 bases between. The CDR3 spells CASSYSRGLVGYTF. The CDR3 DNA reads as TGTGCCAGCAGTTACTCGAGAGGCCTAGTAGGCTACACCTTC.

The chain uses TRBV30 and TRBJ2-5; 8 positions agree with TRBD2. The V and J ends lost 0 bases and 0 bases, in that order; junction bases with no gene match: 6. Germline lookup yields CDR1 GTSNPN and CDR2 SVGIG (reference sequence). CDR3 length equals 16 residues. The CDR3 DNA follows: TGTGCCTGGAGTGTACTAAGCGGGGGCTACCAAGAGACCCAGTACTTC. Translation: CAWSVLSGGYQETQYF.